This is a list of T cell receptor beta chains from one sample in a study of blood T cells in healthy people across ages. TCRdb processed the 5' RACE reads anew with MiXCR; each CDR3 protein has one entry. The table includes about 1.7 million distinct CDR3 sequences, 28% detected once. The sample was blood. Every receptor here comes from a young woman in good health. The CDR3 runs from the conserved cysteine through the conserved F or W. The order of the fields is V gene, clone size, J gene, D gene, CDR3 protein, CDR3 DNA. A D gene is named only where the DNA matches it firmly. Clone size is stated in some rows and not others, as once, few, many or a class when expanded.

TRBV9,NA,TRBJ1-4,NA,CASSVGTDNFNEKLFF,TGTGCCAGCAGCGTAGGGACAGACAATTTCAATGAAAAACTGTTTTTT
TRBV6-5,NA,TRBJ2-1,TRBD1,CASSPWTGYNEQFF,TGTGCCAGCAGCCCCTGGACAGGGTACAATGAGCAGTTCTTC
TRBV3-1,many,TRBJ2-7,NA,CASSQDYYKQYF,TGTGCCAGCAGCCAAGATTACTATAAACAGTACTTC
TRBV29-1,many,TRBJ2-5,NA,CSVASSPETQYF,TGCAGCGTTGCTAGCAGCCCTGAGACCCAGTACTTC
TRBV28,NA,TRBJ2-5,TRBD2,CTSSHGLEVTQYF,TGTACCAGCAGCCATGGACTAGAGGTGACCCAGTACTTC
TRBV5-1,NA,TRBJ2-7,NA,CASSLRAGAVSYEQYF,TGCGCCAGCAGCTTGCGGGCGGGGGCCGTCTCCTACGAGCAGTACTTC
TRBV20-1,NA,TRBJ2-1,NA,CSVLVAQETQFF,TGCAGTGTCCTAGTCGCCCAAGAGACCCAGTTCTTC
TRBV7-2,NA,TRBJ1-1,NA,CASSFSRQQAFF,TGTGCCAGCAGCTTTTCTAGGCAGCAAGCTTTCTTT
TRBV9,NA,TRBJ1-4,NA,CASSPWQSNEKLFF,TGTGCCAGCAGCCCATGGCAGAGTAATGAAAAACTGTTTTTT
TRBV5-1,few,TRBJ1-2,TRBD1,CASSLVTDRVDGYTF,TGCGCCAGCAGCTTGGTAACGGACAGGGTCGACGGCTACACCTTC
TRBV20-1,few,TRBJ1-2,NA,CSARESARVGGYTF,TGCAGTGCTAGAGAATCGGCCAGGGTAGGAGGCTACACCTTC
TRBV3-1,few,TRBJ1-5,NA,CASSPDGGQPQHF,TGTGCCAGCAGCCCAGACGGGGGACAGCCCCAGCATTTT
TRBV5-1,NA,TRBJ2-5,TRBD1,CASSKSRDRGETQYF,TGCGCCAGCAGCAAGTCCCGGGACAGGGGCGAGACCCAGTACTTC
TRBV6-5,NA,TRBJ2-3,NA,CASTRGGLRDTQYF,TGTGCCAGCACCCGTGGGGGGCTTAGGGATACGCAGTATTTT
TRBV2,NA,TRBJ2-1,NA,CASSAGFGEQFF,TGTGCCAGCAGTGCTGGGTTCGGCGAGCAGTTCTTC
TRBV11-2,few,TRBJ1-2,NA,CASSLGGITNGYTF,TGTGCCAGCAGCTTAGGCGGGATAACCAATGGCTACACCTTC
TRBV14,NA,TRBJ2-2,NA,CASSQSLERRNTGELFF,TGTGCCAGCAGCCAAAGCCTCGAGCGGAGGAACACCGGGGAGCTGTTTTTT
TRBV18,many,TRBJ2-7,NA,CASSPRGTDSYEQYF,TGTGCCAGCTCACCGCGGGGGACAGACTCCTACGAGCAGTACTTC
TRBV20-1,NA,TRBJ2-2,NA,CSARDYVSGERFF,TGCAGTGCTAGAGATTATGTTTCCGGGGAGCGGTTTTTT
TRBV12-3/TRBV12-4,few,TRBJ2-1,TRBD2,CASSSAGTTYEQFF,TGTGCCAGCAGTTCGGCCGGGACTACTTATGAGCAGTTCTTC
TRBV12-3/TRBV12-4,few,TRBJ2-1,NA,CASTKGPHEQFF,TGTGCCAGCACCAAGGGACCGCATGAGCAGTTCTTC
TRBV5-5,few,TRBJ1-5,NA,CASSLSIYVNQPQHF,TGTGCCAGCAGCTTATCCATTTATGTCAATCAGCCCCAGCATTTT
TRBV6-2/TRBV6-3,NA,TRBJ1-5,NA,CASRGNRANQPQHF,TGTGCCAGCAGGGGGAACAGGGCCAATCAGCCCCAGCATTTT
TRBV4-3,once,TRBJ2-7,NA,CASSQESSDSYNEQYF,TGCGCCAGCAGCCAAGAATCTAGCGACTCCTACAATGAGCAGTACTTC
TRBV20-1,NA,TRBJ2-7,NA,CSASRGPAYEQYF,TGCAGTGCTAGTAGGGGACCCGCCTACGAGCAGTACTTC
TRBV6-5,NA,TRBJ2-7,NA,CASSYSFTLHSYEQYF,TGTGCCAGCAGTTACTCTTTCACCCTCCACTCCTACGAGCAGTACTTC
TRBV12-3/TRBV12-4,once,TRBJ2-7,NA,CASSLDGLTYEQYF,TGTGCCAGCAGTTTAGATGGGCTTACCTACGAGCAGTACTTC
TRBV7-2,NA,TRBJ2-3,TRBD2,CASSSTPAGGGSDTQYF,TGTGCCAGCAGCTCGACCCCAGCGGGAGGTGGGTCAGATACGCAGTATTTT
TRBV20-1,NA,TRBJ2-5,TRBD2,CSASRYQELARQETQYF,TGCAGTGCTTCCCGCTACCAAGAACTAGCGAGACAAGAGACCCAGTACTTC
TRBV7-2,NA,TRBJ2-1,NA,CASSSGGGGRGNEQFF,TGTGCCAGCAGCTCGGGCGGGGGCGGGAGAGGCAATGAGCAGTTCTTC
TRBV20-1,NA,TRBJ2-4,NA,CSASQGLAKNIQYF,TGCAGTGCTAGTCAGGGGCTAGCCAAAAACATTCAGTACTTC
TRBV4-1,NA,TRBJ2-7,NA,CASSQDGFAYEQYF,TGCGCCAGCAGCCAAGACGGATTTGCCTACGAGCAGTACTTC